This T cell receptor beta chain was captured in a study of CD8+CD57+ T cells in acquired aplastic anemia. V gave up 11 bases and J gave up 2 bases, with 12 bases separating them. Germline lookup yields CDR1 ENHRY and CDR2 SYGVKD. This CDR3 spans 13 amino acids. CDR3 and TCR beta VDJ profiling relied on a genomic DNA template. One entry per CDR3 protein results from TCRdb running MiXCR on the reads. The sample shows more than 250,000 distinct CDR3 sequences, 55% to 60% of them seen only once. At least ten counts were recorded for this clonotype. The sequencing input was sorted CD4+, CD8+, or CD8+CD57+ T cells (not recorded which) from PBMCs. The rearrangement joins TRBV10-3 to TRBJ1-4, with a possible D match to TRBD1 (5 bases). This TCR was sampled from a human donor with severe aplastic anemia or a healthy control (not recorded which). The CDR3 region has the DNA TGTGCCTCTAAGCCAGGGACTAATGAAAAACTGTTTTTT. Encoded protein: CASKPGTNEKLFF.